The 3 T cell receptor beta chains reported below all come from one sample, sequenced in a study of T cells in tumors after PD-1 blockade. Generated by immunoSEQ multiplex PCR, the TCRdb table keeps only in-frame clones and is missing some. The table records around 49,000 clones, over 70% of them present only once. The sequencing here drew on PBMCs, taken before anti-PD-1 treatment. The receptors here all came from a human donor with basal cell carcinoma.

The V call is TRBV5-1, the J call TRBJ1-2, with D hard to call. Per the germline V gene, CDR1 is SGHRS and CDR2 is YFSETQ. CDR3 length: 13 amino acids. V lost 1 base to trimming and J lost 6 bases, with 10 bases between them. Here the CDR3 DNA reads TGCGCCAGCAGCTTGAAGGGCTTGAATGGCTACACCTTC. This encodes CASSLKGLNGYTF.

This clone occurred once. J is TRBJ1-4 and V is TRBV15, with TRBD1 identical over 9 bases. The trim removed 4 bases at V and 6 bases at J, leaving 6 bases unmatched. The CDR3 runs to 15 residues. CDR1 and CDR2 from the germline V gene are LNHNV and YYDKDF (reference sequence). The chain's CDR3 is CATSTQGQGHEKLFF. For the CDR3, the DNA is TGTGCCACCAGCACCCAGGGACAGGGTCATGAAAAACTGTTTTTT.

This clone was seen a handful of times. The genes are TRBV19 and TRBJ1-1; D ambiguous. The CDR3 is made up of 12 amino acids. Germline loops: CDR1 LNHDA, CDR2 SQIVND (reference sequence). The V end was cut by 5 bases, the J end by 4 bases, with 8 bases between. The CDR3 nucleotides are TGTGCCAGTAGTGTCCCTCGCACTGAAGCTTTCTTT. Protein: CASSVPRTEAFF.